The 18 T cell receptor beta chains reported below all come from one sample, sequenced in a study of cytomegalovirus exposure and HLA in healthy donors. This PCR relied on a set of 60 Vbeta primers and 13 Jbeta primers. Measured with immunoSEQ multiplex PCR; TCRdb has only the in-frame clones, and not every one. The sample lists 160,000 or so clones; roughly 80% were seen once. Source material: PBMCs. All receptors derive from a woman between 18 and 29 years old in good health and CMV-seropositive.

The gene calls are TRBV27 and TRBJ2-5; 10 nucleotides align to TRBD1. Trimming took 5 bases from V and 4 from J; bases not matched to a gene: 10. CDR1 is MNHEY and CDR2 is SMNVEV in the germline V gene (reference sequence). The CDR3 extends over 16 amino acids. The CDR3 region has the DNA TGTGCCAGCAGTCAACCGGGACAGGGGATATCAGAGACCCAGTACTTC. It translates to CASSQPGQGISETQYF.

This clone has more than one count but fewer than ten. This rearrangement joins TRBV7-9 to TRBJ1-3; D not resolved. The CDR3 contains 17 residues. CDR1 and CDR2 from the germline V gene are SEHNR and FQNEAQ (reference sequence). Trimming left V 5 bases short and J 0 bases short, with 17 bases between. The CDR3 here is CASSPRAALSSGNTIYF. The CDR3 nucleotides are TGTGCCAGCAGCCCCAGAGCGGCACTTAGCTCTGGAAACACCATATATTTT. Together with reference TRBV7-9 and TRBJ1-3, the CDR3 gives the full variable domain: DTGVSQNPRHKITKRGQNVTFRCDPISEHNRLYWYRQTLGQGPEFLTYFQNEAQLEKSRLLSDRFSAERPKGSFSTLEIQRTEQGDSAMYLCASSPRAALSSGNTIYFGEGSWLTVV.

The rearrangement links TRBV18 to TRBJ2-3; possible D gene TRBD1, 5 bases. V lost 1 base and J lost 2, with 13 bases in between. The CDR3 contains 16 residues. CDR1 and CDR2 (germline): KGHSH, LQKENI. Here the CDR3 DNA reads TGTGCCAGCTCACCACTTGGGGCAGCCTACACAGATACGCAGTATTTT. Its translation is CASSPLGAAYTDTQYF.

V and J are TRBV28 and TRBJ1-6; 11 bases align to TRBD1. The germline gives CDR1 MDHEN, CDR2 SYDVKM. This CDR3 region has 16 residues. Trimming cost V 6 bases and J 8 bases; bases outside gene matches: 9. CDR3 protein: CASSSGQGALDSPLHF. The DNA for the CDR3 is TGTGCCAGCAGCTCTGGACAGGGGGCTTTGGATTCACCCCTCCACTTT.

This clone was counted a single time. V is TRBV30 and J is TRBJ1-4; 10 nucleotides match TRBD1. Per germline, CDR1 GTSNPN and CDR2 SVGIG (reference sequence). Losses at the gene ends were 3 bases for V and 7 bases for J; bases not matched to a gene: 2. This CDR3 has 13 residues. This CDR3 reads CAWRTGGREKLFF. In DNA, the CDR3 is TGTGCCTGGAGGACAGGGGGCCGTGAAAAACTGTTTTTT.

Comment on this clone: Other DNA sequences in this specimen translate into the identical CDR3. The rearrangement uses TRBV7-2 and TRBJ1-6, with D unclear. This CDR3 contains 15 residues. Germline CDR1 SGHTA, CDR2 FQGNSA. Trimming removed 1 base from V and 1 base from J, with 5 bases in between. This CDR3 reads CASSLDRSYNSPLHF. The CDR3, as DNA: TGTGCCAGCAGCTTAGATCGGTCCTATAATTCACCCCTCCACTTT.

This clone occurred a few times. This sequence joins TRBV27 and TRBJ2-7, with D perhaps matching TRBD2 (6 bases). Trimming stripped 0 bases from V and 6 bases from J, with 18 bases between. Germline-derived CDR1 and CDR2 are MNHEY and SMNVEV (reference sequence). This CDR3 is built from 16 residues. This CDR3 is CASSLSAMGGWGEQYF. For the CDR3, the DNA is TGTGCCAGCAGTTTATCCGCCATGGGGGGATGGGGCGAGCAGTACTTC.

The CDR3 DNA sequence: TGTGCCACCAGCAGAGAAGGAGGCGGCTACGAGCAGTACTTC. Translated: CATSREGGGYEQYF. This chain links TRBV15 with TRBJ2-7, with TRBD2 as a possible D gene (5 bases). Looked up from germline, CDR1 is LNHNV and CDR2 is YYDKDF (reference sequence). This CDR3 comprises 14 residues. Trimming cost V 0 bases and J 3 bases, with 9 bases left between them.

V gene TRBV7-2 combines with J gene TRBJ2-7; 11 bases agree with TRBD1. The V gene's germline CDR1 is SGHTA and CDR2 FQGNSA. V lost 0 bases to trimming and J lost 5 bases; unmatched junction nucleotides: 12. This CDR3 comprises 18 residues. CDR3 in amino acids: CASSLARDRGSIINEQYF. In DNA, the CDR3 is TGTGCCAGCAGCTTAGCCCGGGACAGGGGGAGTATTATCAACGAGCAGTACTTC.

The chain has TRBV9 and TRBJ2-2; TRBD1 is a possible D gene (5 bases). CDR1 SGDLS and CDR2 YYNGEE come from the germline V gene. V was shortened by 4 bases and J by 9 bases, with 16 bases between the two germline ends. This CDR3 spans 14 amino acids. The CDR3 DNA follows: TGTGCCAGCAGCCTCTGGGGCCGCGATCGGGAGCTGTTTTTT. Translating gives CASSLWGRDRELFF.

Only a few counts were recorded for this clone. This chain joins TRBV6-6 and TRBJ2-2, with 7 positions matching TRBD2. The CDR3 length is 15 residues. In germline, CDR1 is MNHNY, CDR2 SVGAGI (reference sequence). V was pared by 7 bases and J by 4 bases, with 9 bases of the junction left unmatched. The CDR3 loop reads CASTKLASGTGELFF. The CDR3 coding sequence is TGTGCCAGCACTAAACTAGCTAGCGGCACCGGGGAGCTGTTTTTT.

This chain joins TRBV7-9 and TRBJ1-4; TRBD1 matches at 7 bases. The CDR3 is made up of 16 amino acids. V lost 4 bases, J lost 0 bases, and 5 bases stayed unmatched. The germline CDR1 and CDR2 sequences are SEHNR and FQNEAQ (reference sequence). The CDR3 spells CASSSGQFATNEKLFF. CDR3 nucleotides: TGTGCCAGCAGCTCGGGACAGTTTGCAACTAATGAAAAACTGTTTTTT.

The CDR3 loop reads CASRKSGDSLRTDTQYF. In DNA form, the CDR3 reads TGTGCCAGCCGAAAGTCGGGGGACTCACTTCGCACAGATACGCAGTATTTT. The chain uses TRBV10-3 and TRBJ2-3, with a weak D call TRBD2 (6 bases). Germline loops: CDR1 ENHRY, CDR2 SYGVKD. The CDR3 runs to 17 residues. The V end lost 10 bases, the J end lost 1 base, and 24 bases lay between the germline ends.

This clone has a handful of counts. At one end the junction does not follow the germline gene, possibly because of a read error. The J gene is TRBJ2-7, the V gene TRBV4-1; D is unclear. The CDR3 consists of 13 residues. Germline CDR1 reads MGHRA; CDR2 reads YSYEKL. The CDR3 sequence is CASSQGNGVKQYF. CDR3 in DNA: TGCGCCAGCAGTCAAGGGAATGGAGTTAAGCAGTACTTC.

The chain links TRBV11-2 to TRBJ2-2; a weak D match, TRBD2 (6 bases). The CDR3 extends over 16 amino acids. Germline V gives CDR1 SGHAT, CDR2 FQNNGV. V gave up 3 bases and J gave up 4 bases, with 15 bases separating them. Here the CDR3 reads CASSLRGRGVTGELFF. CDR3 in DNA: TGTGCCAGCAGCTTGAGAGGGCGGGGTGTCACCGGGGAGCTGTTTTTT.

This clone is termed medium-sized. This chain uses TRBV5-1 with TRBJ2-7; the D gene is possibly TRBD1 (5 bases). Deletions cut 4 bases from V and 4 bases from J, with 15 bases between. This CDR3 is 14 amino acids long. Germline lookup yields CDR1 SGHRS and CDR2 YFSETQ. The CDR3 DNA is TGCGCCAGCAGCCCAACGCAGGGATTATACGAGCAGTACTTC. Amino acids: CASSPTQGLYEQYF.

The rearrangement links TRBV30 to TRBJ2-3; 7 positions match TRBD1. Germline CDR1 reads GTSNPN; CDR2 reads SVGIG (reference sequence). V was clipped by 1 base and J by 2 bases; unmatched bases: 3. The CDR3 spans 14 residues. The DNA for the CDR3 is TGTGCCTGGAGTGGCGGACAGGTCACAGATACGCAGTATTTT. Residues: CAWSGGQVTDTQYF.

The J gene is TRBJ1-5, the V gene TRBV19; 8 nucleotides agree with TRBD1. Germline CDR1 LNHDA, CDR2 SQIVND (reference sequence). After removal of 5 bases from V and 6 bases from J, the junction contained 9 bases not matched to a gene. This CDR3 spans 15 amino acids. The CDR3 bases are TGTGCCAGTAGTGAACAACAGGGGGACGGTCAGCCCCAGCATTTT. Translated, it gives CASSEQQGDGQPQHF.